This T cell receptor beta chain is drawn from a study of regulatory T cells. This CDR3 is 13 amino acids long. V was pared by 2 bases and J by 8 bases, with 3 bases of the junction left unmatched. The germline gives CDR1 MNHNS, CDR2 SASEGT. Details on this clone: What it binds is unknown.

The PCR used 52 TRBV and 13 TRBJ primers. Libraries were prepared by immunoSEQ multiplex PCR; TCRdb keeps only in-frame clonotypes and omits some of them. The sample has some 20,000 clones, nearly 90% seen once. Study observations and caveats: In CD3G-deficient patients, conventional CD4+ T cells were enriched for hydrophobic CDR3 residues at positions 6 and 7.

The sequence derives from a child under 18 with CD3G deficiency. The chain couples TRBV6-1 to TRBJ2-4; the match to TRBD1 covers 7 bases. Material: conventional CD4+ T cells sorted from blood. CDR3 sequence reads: CASSETRGHIQYF. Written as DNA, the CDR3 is TGTGCCAGCAGTGAAACTAGGGGGCACATTCAGTACTTC.